The 20 T cell receptor beta chains below come from one sample, sequenced in a study of blood T cell repertoires in COVID-19. Produced via immunoSEQ multiplex PCR; TCRdb's table is partial and in-frame only. The data show under 500,000 clones, more than 80% seen once. The material sequenced was PBMCs or T cells enriched from blood (not recorded which). These receptors were collected from a young man who had recovered from COVID-19.

The chain employs TRBV27 and TRBJ1-1, with a possible D match to TRBD1 (6 bases). Germline lookup yields CDR1 MNHEY and CDR2 SMNVEV (reference sequence). V was trimmed by 8 bases and J by 1 base, leaving 11 bases between them. CDR3 length equals 13 residues. The CDR3 here is CASSRGRNTEAFF. DNA for the CDR3: TGTGCCAGCTCCAGGGGACGGAACACTGAAGCTTTCTTT.

V and J are TRBV7-2 and TRBJ2-1; a possible D gene is TRBD2 (5 bases). Germline V gene sequence: CDR1 SGHTA, CDR2 FQGNSA. This CDR3 has 18 residues. V gave up 3 bases and J gave up 4 bases, with 22 bases separating them. Here the CDR3 reads CASSFLAGQSLQYNEQFF. The CDR3 DNA reads as TGTGCCAGCAGCTTCTTGGCGGGCCAATCGCTCCAATACAATGAGCAGTTCTTC.

The rearrangement uses TRBV27 and TRBJ1-4; 8 nucleotides match TRBD1. Germline assignment: CDR1 MNHEY and CDR2 SMNVEV (reference sequence). J gave up 3 bases and V 6 bases, and 9 bases lay outside the gene matches. CDR3 length: 16 amino acids. The CDR3 spells CASRQQGVSANEKLFF. For the CDR3, the DNA is TGTGCCAGCAGACAACAGGGGGTTTCTGCTAATGAAAAACTGTTTTTT.

V gene TRBV25-1 combines with J gene TRBJ2-2; perhaps TRBD1 as D (6 bases). The CDR3 is made up of 13 amino acids. Trimming took 5 bases from V and 6 from J, leaving 10 bases between them. Germline V gene lookup returns CDR1 MGHDK and CDR2 SYGVNS. The CDR3 protein is CASSRPGAGELFF. The DNA for the CDR3 is TGTGCCAGCAGTCGTCCAGGGGCCGGGGAGCTGTTTTTT.

This clone was detected once. The chain carries TRBV18 and TRBJ2-3; D is possibly TRBD1 (6 bases). Per germline, CDR1 KGHSH and CDR2 LQKENI. V was clipped by 1 base and J by 2 bases, with 10 bases between them. The length of the CDR3 is 15 residues. This chain's CDR3 is CASSPQDSLTDTQYF. The CDR3 DNA follows: TGTGCCAGCTCACCACAGGACAGCCTCACAGATACGCAGTATTTT.

The V and J genes are TRBV5-8 and TRBJ1-5, with D hard to call. Trimming removed 2 bases from V and 0 bases from J, with 9 bases in between. Germline CDR1 SGHTS, CDR2 YDEGEE. The CDR3 is 15 residues long. CDR3 loop: CASSFERFSNQPQHF. The CDR3 nucleotides read TGTGCCAGCAGCTTTGAGAGATTTAGCAATCAGCCCCAGCATTTT.

Written as DNA, the CDR3 is TGTGCCAGCAGCTTGAGGGAGGGGGTAGATACGCAGTATTTT. Translation: CASSLREGVDTQYF. This chain joins TRBV7-2 and TRBJ2-3; a possible D gene is TRBD2 (7 bases). CDR1 and CDR2 from the germline V gene are SGHTA and FQGNSA. The V end lost 3 bases, the J end lost 5 bases, and 12 bases lay between the germline ends. The length of the CDR3 is 14 residues.

The chain has TRBV18 and TRBJ2-5, with TRBD1 identical over 9 bases. The J segment lost 4 bases and the V segment lost 6 bases, leaving 9 bases of the junction unmatched. The CDR3 spans 15 residues. Germline V gene sequence: CDR1 KGHSH, CDR2 LQKENI. The DNA of the CDR3 is TGTGCCAGCTCGCCCCCCGGGACAGGGAGAGAGACCCAGTACTTC. Protein sequence: CASSPPGTGRETQYF. The entire variable domain, with the rest obtained from reference TRBV18 and TRBJ2-5, is as follows: NAGVMQNPRHLVRRRGQEARLRCSPMKGHSHVYWYRQLPEEGLKFMVYLQKENIIDESGMPKERFSAEFPKEGPSILRIQQVVRGDSAAYFCASSPPGTGRETQYFGPGTRLLVL.

The V and J genes are TRBV11-2 and TRBJ1-3; TRBD1 matches 7 bases. Germline loops: CDR1 SGHAT, CDR2 FQNNGV. The CDR3 has 17 amino acids. The V gene end was trimmed by 3 bases and the J gene end by 4 bases; junction bases not matched to a gene: 12. The CDR3 coding sequence is TGTGCCAGCAGCTTCCGGGACAGACGTTTTGCAGGAAACACCATATATTTT. The encoded protein is CASSFRDRRFAGNTIYF.

The rearrangement links TRBV5-6 to TRBJ1-6, with TRBD1 as a possible D gene (6 bases). V was trimmed by 1 base and J by 7 bases, leaving 12 bases between them. CDR1 and CDR2 from the germline V gene are SGHDT and YYEEEE. The CDR3 sequence is 15 residues long. CDR3 bases: TGTGCCAGCAGCTTGAAGGACAGTCCAAATTCACCCCTCCACTTT. Its protein product is CASSLKDSPNSPLHF.

V usage is TRBV5-4 and J usage is TRBJ2-1; 13 bases are a match to TRBD2. V lost 3 bases to trimming and J lost 7 bases; unmatched junction nucleotides: 7. This CDR3 spans 16 amino acids. Germline-derived CDR1 and CDR2 are SGHNT and YYREEE (reference sequence). CDR3 sequence (DNA): TGTGCCAGCAGCTACTACGGACTAGCGGGGGAGAATGAGCAGTTCTTC. Its translation: CASSYYGLAGENEQFF.

The chain is built from TRBV2 and TRBJ1-2; D is unresolved. Trimming removed 10 bases from V and 6 bases from J, with 24 bases in between. The CDR3 covers 15 residues. Germline CDR1 is SNHLY and CDR2 is FYNNEI. The CDR3 reads CANRRSHGVMDGYTF. In DNA form, the CDR3 reads TGTGCCAACCGAAGGTCCCACGGGGTGATGGATGGCTACACCTTC.

This clone was recorded once. The chain recombines TRBV19 with TRBJ2-4; 10 bases agree with TRBD2. CDR1 is LNHDA and CDR2 is SQIVND in the germline V gene (reference sequence). The trim removed 3 bases at V and 4 bases at J, leaving 3 bases unmatched. The CDR3 totals 15 residues. The CDR3 is CASSISGRGKNIQYF. The CDR3 DNA sequence: TGTGCCAGTAGTATCAGCGGGAGGGGAAAAAACATTCAGTACTTC. Combining the CDR3 with reference TRBV19 and TRBJ2-4 gives the whole variable domain DGGITQSPKYLFRKEGQNVTLSCEQNLNHDAMYWYRQDPGQGLRLIYYSQIVNDFQKGDIAEGYSVSREKKESFPLTVTSAQKNPTAFYLCASSISGRGKNIQYFGAGTRLSVL.

The gene calls are TRBV9 and TRBJ2-1; 7 bases agree with TRBD2. The CDR3 is 17 amino acids. In germline, CDR1 is SGDLS, CDR2 YYNGEE. V was clipped by 0 bases and J by 0 bases; unmatched bases: 6. The CDR3 region is CASSVEGGSPSYNEQFF. The CDR3 DNA reads TGTGCCAGCAGCGTAGAGGGCGGGAGTCCCTCCTACAATGAGCAGTTCTTC.

The rearrangement links TRBV18 to TRBJ1-1, with 10 positions matching TRBD1. The CDR3 is 19 amino acids. Germline CDR1 KGHSH, CDR2 LQKENI. V lost 6 bases to trimming and J lost 4 bases; unmatched junction nucleotides: 20. CDR3 loop: CASSLLRTGGQGVSTEAFF. The CDR3 DNA is TGTGCCAGCTCCCTCTTACGGACAGGGGGGCAGGGGGTGAGCACTGAAGCTTTCTTT.

The table lists this clone with a few counts. Compared with germline, one end of the junction differs, possibly owing to a read error. The CDR3: CASTGSSGRNPGELFF. For the CDR3, the DNA is TGTGCCAGCACCGGATCTAGCGGGAGGAACCCCGGGGAGCTGTTTTTT. V is TRBV11-2 and J is TRBJ2-2; TRBD2 matches 11 bases. The CDR3 is made up of 16 amino acids. CDR1 SGHAT and CDR2 FQNNGV come from the germline V gene.

This chain joins TRBV28 and TRBJ2-5; possible D gene TRBD1, 6 bases. The CDR3 is made up of 15 amino acids. Trimming shortened V by 3 bases and J by 1 base, and 12 bases separated the two germline ends. Germline V gives CDR1 MDHEN, CDR2 SYDVKM. CDR3 amino acids: CASSLAEDSQETQYF. In DNA form, the CDR3 reads TGTGCCAGCAGTTTGGCCGAGGACAGCCAAGAGACCCAGTACTTC.

The table lists this clone with a count of one. V is TRBV10-1 and J is TRBJ1-1, with 7 nucleotides matching TRBD1. The V gene's germline CDR1 is WNHNN and CDR2 SYGVQD (reference sequence). The V segment lost 7 bases and the J segment 3 bases; nucleotides outside the gene matches: 2. CDR3 size: 12 residues. As DNA, the CDR3 is TGCGCCAGCAACAGGGGTTACACTGAAGCTTTCTTT. Translation gives CASNRGYTEAFF.

The sample holds one count of this clone. This sequence joins TRBV30 and TRBJ2-7, with 9 bases identical to TRBD1. CDR1 is GTSNPN and CDR2 is SVGIG in the germline V gene (reference sequence). V was pared by 3 bases and J by 5 bases, with 2 bases of the junction left unmatched. This CDR3 has 12 amino acids. CDR3 amino acids: CAWRQGAHEQYF. CDR3 in DNA: TGTGCCTGGAGACAGGGGGCTCACGAGCAGTACTTC.

The chain couples TRBV6-2 or TRBV6-3 to TRBJ2-7, with 13 bases aligning to TRBD2. The CDR3 sequence is 18 residues long. Germline V gene sequence: CDR1 MNHEY, CDR2 SVGEGT. With V trimmed by 2 bases and J by 1 base, 8 bases remained unmatched. In DNA, the CDR3 is TGTGCCAGCAGTTACCAGACTAGCGGGAGGTTCCCTTCCTACGAGCAGTACTTC. Its translation is CASSYQTSGRFPSYEQYF.